This is a list of T cell receptor beta chains from one sample in a study of cytomegalovirus exposure and HLA in healthy donors. TCRdb's table, derived via immunoSEQ multiplex PCR, lists solely in-frame clones and lacks some. The table has about 60,000 clones, less than 85% seen once. Input material: PBMCs. The receptors were sampled from a woman aged 55-70 years in good health and CMV-seropositive. Both conserved end residues are part of each CDR3.

v_gene	j_gene	CDR3aa
TRBV27	TRBJ2-4	CASSSRQGAAAKNIQYF
TRBV4-1	TRBJ2-7	CASSQGPSSYEQYF
TRBV15	TRBJ2-7	CATSRHLSADSYEQYF
TRBV9	TRBJ1-4	CASSVDGTGTGLRLFF
TRBV4-3	TRBJ2-1	CASSQDLLGRGGRDEQFF
TRBV4-1	TRBJ2-5	CASSRGLAGETQYF
TRBV7-6	TRBJ2-1	CASSLRVGGTDEQFF
TRBV28	TRBJ2-1	CASRARLAGEQFF
TRBV6-6	TRBJ1-1	CASSYEGGSEAFF
TRBV5-5	TRBJ1-2	CASSLGGQGSYGYTF
TRBV5-6	TRBJ1-1	CASSLASQGVNTEAFF
TRBV27	TRBJ2-7	CASSTTGGGYEQYF
TRBV10-3	TRBJ1-4	CAISDGRGDEKLFF
TRBV10-2	TRBJ1-5	CASQAGQGRSQPQHF
TRBV18	TRBJ2-7	CASSQRDRTFGEQYF
TRBV19	TRBJ2-1	CASSKDRGPVPNEQFF
TRBV2	TRBJ1-5	CASSRDISNQPQHF
TRBV4-1	TRBJ1-4	CASSQDGTALSEKLFF
TRBV7-9	TRBJ1-2	CASSPQTGLYGYTF
TRBV5-1	TRBJ1-6	CASSLEGTGGSNSPLHF
TRBV5-1	TRBJ2-7	CASSSSGAYTYEQYF
TRBV19	TRBJ2-2	CASSISGLAGGRDTGELFF
TRBV18	TRBJ2-3	CASSPPPGKDTQYF
TRBV27	TRBJ1-5	CASSPESGQLDNQPQHF
TRBV13	NA	CASSLNSQGPSYEQYF
TRBV5-5	TRBJ1-2	CASSLILLANYGYTF
TRBV11-3	TRBJ1-1	CASSLDSGNTEAFF
TRBV6-6	TRBJ2-5	CASSVMGGGETQYF
TRBV2	TRBJ2-3	CASSGLGLAGDTQYF
TRBV7-2	TRBJ2-3	CASSQTRVGDTQYF
TRBV9	TRBJ2-1	CASSVIGTSGLSYNEQFF
TRBV27	TRBJ2-4	CASSTRTSGNIQYF
TRBV7-5	TRBJ2-7	CARRGRGGVAYEQYF
TRBV4-3	TRBJ1-5	CASSQSRGSNQPQHF
TRBV5-4	TRBJ2-7	CASSLTSGGDSYEQYF
TRBV9	TRBJ2-5	CASSVDRGAYWETQYF
TRBV6-4	TRBJ1-3	CASSLLRGNTIYF